A single TCR beta chain is shown here with its context. Its antigen is undetermined. The data originate from a study of neurological immune-mediated disorders. Findings of the study overall: Private repertoires in all groups were suggested, as expanded clones shared no CDR3 amino acid sequences across subjects.

Synthesis of cDNA was carried out by template-switch 5'RACE. The reaction used 10-nucleotide random UMIs. Sequencing of 15-18 subjects in each run yielded over 160 million TCR-beta sequences. Each CDR3 protein is one row after TCRdb ran MiXCR on the 5' RACE reads. The sample gives roughly 18,000 distinct CDR3 sequences, about a quarter of which show up once; around 35% is in the top ten. Per germline, CDR1 MNHNS and CDR2 SASEGT. The V gene lost 0 bases and the J gene lost 2 bases, with 14 bases spanning the gap. This CDR3 is built from 16 residues. V is TRBV6-1 and J is TRBJ2-7, with a weak D call TRBD1 (7 bases). The TCR was taken from a middle-aged man with HTLV-1-associated myelopathy (HAM/TSP). The sequenced material came from PBMCs. CDR3 loop: CASSEALGGQTYEQYF. As DNA, the CDR3 is TGTGCCAGCAGTGAAGCCTTGGGGGGACAGACCTACGAGCAGTACTTC.